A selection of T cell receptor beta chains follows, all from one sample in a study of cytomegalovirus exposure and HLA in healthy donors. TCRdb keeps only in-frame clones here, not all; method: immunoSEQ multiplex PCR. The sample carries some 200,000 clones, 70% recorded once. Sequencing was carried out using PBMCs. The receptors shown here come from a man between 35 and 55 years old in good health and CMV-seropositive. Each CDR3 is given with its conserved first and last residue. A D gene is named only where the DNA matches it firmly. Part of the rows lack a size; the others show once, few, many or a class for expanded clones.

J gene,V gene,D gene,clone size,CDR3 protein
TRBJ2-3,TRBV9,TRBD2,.,CASSPPGTSGGAPRDTQYF
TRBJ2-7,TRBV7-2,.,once,CASSLAGQGIYEQYF
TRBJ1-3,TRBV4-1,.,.,CASSHGRANSGNTIYF
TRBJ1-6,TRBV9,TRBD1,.,CASSPRQGRSYNSPLHF
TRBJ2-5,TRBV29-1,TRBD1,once,CSVSKTGTGQETQYF
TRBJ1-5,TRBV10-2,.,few,CASSPGNQPQHF
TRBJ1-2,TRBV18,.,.,CASSPNRDVGYTF
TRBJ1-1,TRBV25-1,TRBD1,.,CASSVSGTGAIAFF
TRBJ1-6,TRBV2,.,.,CASNAGWSSPLHF
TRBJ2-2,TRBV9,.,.,CASSLKGTNTGELFF
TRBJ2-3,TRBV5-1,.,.,CASSISDQTDTQYF
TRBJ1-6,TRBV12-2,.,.,CASRLARVGQVMSSYNSPLHF
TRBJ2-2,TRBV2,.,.,CASTRSRQTGELFF
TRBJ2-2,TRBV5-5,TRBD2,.,CASSSRPGRDTGELFF
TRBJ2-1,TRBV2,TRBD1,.,CASSAETGYLYNEQFF